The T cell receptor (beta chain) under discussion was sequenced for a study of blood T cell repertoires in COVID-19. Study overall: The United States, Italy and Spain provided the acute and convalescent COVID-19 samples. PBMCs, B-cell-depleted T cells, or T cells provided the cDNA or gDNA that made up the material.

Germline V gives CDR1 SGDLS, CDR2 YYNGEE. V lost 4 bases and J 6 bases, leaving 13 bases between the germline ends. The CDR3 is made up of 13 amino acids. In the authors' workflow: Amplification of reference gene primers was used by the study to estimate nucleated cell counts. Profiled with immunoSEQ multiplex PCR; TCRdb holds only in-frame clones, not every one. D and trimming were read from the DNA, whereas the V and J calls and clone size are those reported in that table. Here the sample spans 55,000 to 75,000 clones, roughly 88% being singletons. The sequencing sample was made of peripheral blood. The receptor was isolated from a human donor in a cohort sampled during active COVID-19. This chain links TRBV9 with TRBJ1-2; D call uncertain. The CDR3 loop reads CASSQVVGDGYTF. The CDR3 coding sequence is TGTGCCAGCAGCCAAGTGGTGGGAGATGGCTACACCTTC.